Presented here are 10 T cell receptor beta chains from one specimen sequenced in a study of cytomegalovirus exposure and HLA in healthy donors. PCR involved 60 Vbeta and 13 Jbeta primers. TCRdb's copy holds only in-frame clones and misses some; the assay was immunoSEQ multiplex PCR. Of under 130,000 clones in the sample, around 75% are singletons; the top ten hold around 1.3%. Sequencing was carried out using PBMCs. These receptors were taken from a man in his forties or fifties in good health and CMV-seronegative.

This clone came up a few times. CDR3 sequence reads: CASSQAGGQAFF. CDR3 bases: TGCGCCAGCAGCCAGGCAGGAGGTCAAGCTTTCTTT. V and J are TRBV4-1 and TRBJ1-1; D ambiguous. Deletions cut 3 bases from V and 9 bases from J, with 11 bases between. This CDR3 has 12 amino acids. Germline CDR1 and CDR2: MGHRA and YSYEKL.

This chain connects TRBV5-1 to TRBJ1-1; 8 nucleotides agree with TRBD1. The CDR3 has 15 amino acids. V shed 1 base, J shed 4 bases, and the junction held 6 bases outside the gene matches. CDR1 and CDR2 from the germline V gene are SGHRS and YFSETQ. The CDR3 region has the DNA TGCGCCAGCAGCTTGAATTCAGGGGGCGGCACTGAAGCTTTCTTT. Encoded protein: CASSLNSGGGTEAFF.

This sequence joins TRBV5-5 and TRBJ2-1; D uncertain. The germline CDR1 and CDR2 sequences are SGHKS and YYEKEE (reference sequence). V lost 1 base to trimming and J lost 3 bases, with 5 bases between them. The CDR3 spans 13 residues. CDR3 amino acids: CASSLHSYNEQFF. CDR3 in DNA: TGTGCCAGCAGCTTGCATAGCTACAATGAGCAGTTCTTC.

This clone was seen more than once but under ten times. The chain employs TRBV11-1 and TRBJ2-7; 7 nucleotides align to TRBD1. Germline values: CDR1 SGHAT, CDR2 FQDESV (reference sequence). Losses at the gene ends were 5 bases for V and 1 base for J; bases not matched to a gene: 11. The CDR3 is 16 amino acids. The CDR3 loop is CASSTRTGVASYEQYF. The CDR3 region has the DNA TGTGCCAGCAGCACGAGGACAGGAGTAGCGTCCTACGAGCAGTACTTC.

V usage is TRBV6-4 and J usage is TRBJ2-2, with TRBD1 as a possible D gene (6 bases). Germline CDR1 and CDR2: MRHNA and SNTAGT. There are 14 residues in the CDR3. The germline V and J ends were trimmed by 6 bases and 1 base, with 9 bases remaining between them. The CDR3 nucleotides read TGTGCCAGCAGCAAACAGGGGAACACCGGGGAGCTGTTTTTT. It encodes CASSKQGNTGELFF.

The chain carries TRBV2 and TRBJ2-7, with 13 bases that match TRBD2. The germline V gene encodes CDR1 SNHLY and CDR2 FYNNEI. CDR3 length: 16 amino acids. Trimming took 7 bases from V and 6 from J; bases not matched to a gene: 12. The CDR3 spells CASKLAGGSLPSEQYF. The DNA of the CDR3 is TGTGCCAGCAAACTAGCGGGAGGGTCCCTCCCGTCCGAGCAGTACTTC.

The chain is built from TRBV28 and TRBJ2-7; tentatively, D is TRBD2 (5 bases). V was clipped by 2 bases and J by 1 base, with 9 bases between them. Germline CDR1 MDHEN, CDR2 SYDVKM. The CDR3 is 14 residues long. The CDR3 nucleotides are TGTGCCAGCAGTTTAACCCCGGGGTCCTACGAGCAGTACTTC. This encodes CASSLTPGSYEQYF.

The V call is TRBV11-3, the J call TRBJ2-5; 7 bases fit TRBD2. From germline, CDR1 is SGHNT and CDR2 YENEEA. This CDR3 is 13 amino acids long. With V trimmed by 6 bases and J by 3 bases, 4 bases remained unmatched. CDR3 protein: CASSPAGEETQYF. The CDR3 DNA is TGTGCCAGCAGTCCGGCGGGGGAAGAGACCCAGTACTTC.

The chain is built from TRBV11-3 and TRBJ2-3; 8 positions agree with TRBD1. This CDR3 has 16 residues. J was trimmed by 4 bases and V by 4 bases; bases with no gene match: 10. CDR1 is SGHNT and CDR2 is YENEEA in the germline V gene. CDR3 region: CASSSWTGLLSDTQYF. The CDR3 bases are TGTGCCAGCAGCTCCTGGACAGGGTTACTATCAGATACGCAGTATTTT.

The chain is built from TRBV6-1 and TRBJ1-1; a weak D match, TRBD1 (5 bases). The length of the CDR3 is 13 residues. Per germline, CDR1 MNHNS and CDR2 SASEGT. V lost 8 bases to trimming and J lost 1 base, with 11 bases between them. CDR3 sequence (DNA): TGTGCCAGCGTGTACGGACAGAACACTGAAGCTTTCTTT. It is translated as CASVYGQNTEAFF.